Sequencing of this T cell receptor beta chain was carried out in a study of T cell repertoires in cytomegalovirus infection. Study-level background: TCR beta signatures that were public indicated CMV infection and matching HLA type. Study results and limitations: Carriers of CMV and the relevant HLA type were discriminated by public TCR beta frequency.

This clonotype was detected many times. Its target is unknown. MiXCR, run by TCRdb on the reads, gives a single entry per CDR3 protein. This table holds fewer than 550,000 distinct CDR3 sequences, about 11% found once. Sequencing was carried out using PBMCs. The clonotype originates from a human donor in good health (CMV status not recorded). Some clones in this sample may be carry-over from other donors' samples.

In DNA form, the CDR3 reads TGTGCCATCAGTGGGGACAGGGGGCTAGATACGCAGTATTTT. Amino acids: CAISGDRGLDTQYF. The chain joins TRBV10-3 to TRBJ2-3, with 12 positions matching TRBD1. This CDR3 comprises 14 residues. The trim removed 4 bases at V and 5 bases at J, leaving 1 base unmatched. The germline V gene has CDR1 ENHRY and CDR2 SYGVKD.